This T cell receptor (beta chain) was identified in a study of blood T cell repertoires in COVID-19. At the level of the study: Acute-phase and convalescent COVID-19 samples originated in the United States, Italy and Spain. T cells, B-cell-depleted T cells, or PBMCs provided the cDNA or gDNA that served as material.

CDR3 length: 15 amino acids. Trimming took 6 bases from V and 5 from J; bases not matched to a gene: 9. Germline CDR1 is SNHLY and CDR2 is FYNNEI. How the authors handled the data: Amplification with reference gene primers provided the estimates of nucleated cell counts. Here immunoSEQ multiplex PCR was the method, and the copy in TCRdb shows in-frame clones only, minus some. V, J and clone size were drawn from that table, and D and trimming were deduced from the DNA. The profile shows just under 50,000 clones, roughly 82% of them singletons. The sequenced sample was peripheral blood. The chain uses TRBV2 and TRBJ2-5; TRBD2 matches 10 bases. This TCR derives from a human donor in a cohort sampled during active COVID-19. The CDR3, as DNA: TGTGCCAGCAGGAGGAACCTAGCGGGAGCGGAGACCCAGTACTTC. Protein product: CASRRNLAGAETQYF.